This T cell receptor (beta chain) was recovered during a study of CD8+CD57+ T cells in acquired aplastic anemia. Study context: Healthy donors gave approximately 10 million reads on average for CD4+ cells. Findings and limits, study-wide: It was found that approximately 29 CD8+ CDR3 sequences were shared between patients and controls.

On this clonotype: No antigen is known for it. At one of its ends the junction is not consistent with the germline gene, which may arise from a read error.

This CDR3 has 12 amino acids. Genomic DNA served as template for TCR beta VDJ and CDR3 profiling. One entry per CDR3 protein results from TCRdb running MiXCR on the reads. The sample lists over 100,000 distinct CDR3 sequences, around two fifths occurring once. The receptor was isolated from a human donor in good health, serving as a control. The chain employs TRBV12-3 or TRBV12-4 and TRBJ2-7; D is possibly TRBD1 or TRBD2 (5 bases each). Material for sequencing was sorted CD4+, CD8+, or CD8+CD57+ T cells (not recorded which) from PBMCs. CDR3: CAISDGGDEQYF. The CDR3 bases are TGTGCCATCAGTGATGGGGGAGACGAGCAGTACTTC.